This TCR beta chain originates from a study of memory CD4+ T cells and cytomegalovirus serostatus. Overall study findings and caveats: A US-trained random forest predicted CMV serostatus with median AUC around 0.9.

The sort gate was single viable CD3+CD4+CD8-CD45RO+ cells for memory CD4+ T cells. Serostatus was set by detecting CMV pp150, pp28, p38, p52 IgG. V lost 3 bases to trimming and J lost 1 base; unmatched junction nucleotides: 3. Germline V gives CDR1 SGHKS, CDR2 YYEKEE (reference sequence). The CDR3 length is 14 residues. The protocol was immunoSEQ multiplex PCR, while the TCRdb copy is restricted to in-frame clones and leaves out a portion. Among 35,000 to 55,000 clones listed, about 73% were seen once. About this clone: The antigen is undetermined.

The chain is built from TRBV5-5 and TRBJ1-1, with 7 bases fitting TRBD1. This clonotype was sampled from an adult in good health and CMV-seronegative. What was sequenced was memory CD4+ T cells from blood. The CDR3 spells CASSSSGGNTEAFF. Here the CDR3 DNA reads TGTGCCAGCAGCTCCTCAGGGGGGAACACTGAAGCTTTCTTT.